This T cell receptor beta chain was captured by sequencing in a study of TIL therapy for anti-PD-1-resistant metastatic lung cancer. About the research overall: Progressing patients received lymphodepletion, expanded TIL infusion and IL-2. Four tumors were EGFR-mutant and two were ALK-rearranged. Median tumor mutation burden was 1.5 mutations per megabase. Whole-study results and caveats: The baseline peripheral repertoire was partially replaced by infused TIL clonotypes that later decayed.

This was the immunoSEQ v3 assay. TCRdb's copy holds only in-frame clones and misses some; the assay was immunoSEQ multiplex PCR. There are around 15,000 clones in the sample; around 70% occur only once, and under 45% lies in the top ten. Time point defined: pre-treatment sample, taken before nivolumab and TIL therapy. The germline V gene has CDR1 MGHRA and CDR2 YSYEKL. The CDR3 loop spans 20 amino acids. Losses at the gene ends were 1 base for V and 0 bases for J; bases not matched to a gene: 16. Turning to this clone: Its antigen is not known.

This clonotype was obtained from a person between 25 and 79 years old with non-small cell lung cancer. This sequence joins TRBV4-1 and TRBJ2-3; 7 bases agree with TRBD1. The sequencing used blood, collected at baseline. Written as DNA, the CDR3 is TGCGCCAGCAGCCAAGGCCAGGGACAGATACAACGATCTAGCACAGATACGCAGTATTTT. This gives the protein CASSQGQGQIQRSSTDTQYF.